This T cell receptor beta chain was sequenced in a study of OX40 agonist ivuxolimab in advanced cancers. Across the whole study: There were three patients with partial responses, one having hepatocellular carcinoma and two cutaneous melanoma.

V lost 5 bases, J lost 9 bases, and 20 bases lay in between. Germline V gene data show CDR1 as SGHNT and CDR2 as YENEEA. CDR3 length: 15 amino acids. Sequenced by immunoSEQ multiplex PCR; TCRdb stores in-frame clones only, minus some. This sample has 100,000 to 150,000 clones, with 85% to 95% found just once. Here the sequenced sample was CD4+ or CD8+ T cells sorted from blood, taken in a trial of the OX40 agonist ivuxolimab. The chain recombines TRBV11-3 with TRBJ1-5; D is possibly TRBD1 (6 bases). This TCR was recovered from an adult with an advanced solid tumor such as melanoma, head and neck, liver or kidney cancer. CDR3 DNA sequence: TGTGCCAGCAGCCTAGGACAGTTTGAGATTCCGCCCCAGCATTTT. It translates to CASSLGQFEIPPQHF. The variable domain in full, with the rest retrieved from reference TRBV11-3 and TRBJ1-5, is EAGVVQSPRYKIIEKKQPVAFWCNPISGHNTLYWYLQNLGQGPELLIRYENEEAVDDSQLPKDRFSAERLKGVDSTLKIQPAELGDSAVYLCASSLGQFEIPPQHFGDGTRLSIL.